This TCR beta chain was sequenced in a study of control samples from healthy donors and cancer patients. TCRdb keeps only in-frame clones here, not all; method: immunoSEQ multiplex PCR. Of 85,000 to 90,000 clones in the sample, about 89% are singletons; the top ten hold less than 10%. The CDR3 spans 13 residues. V lost 0 bases, J lost 3 bases, and 6 bases lay in between. This chain connects TRBV12-3 or TRBV12-4 to TRBJ2-7, with D unclear. Material for sequencing was PBMCs. The sequence was obtained from a woman aged 45-59 years with colorectal cancer. The CDR3 DNA sequence: TGTGCCAGCAGTTTAGCCCCAGGCTACGAGCAGTACGTC. Translating gives CASSLAPGYEQYV.